Included here is one TCR beta chain sequence, with context. What it recognizes is unknown. The record originates from a study of CD8 T cells in Susac syndrome. Study-level points and caveats: The study's TCR sequencing and HLA analysis covered a relatively small number of individuals, and the study acknowledged this.

Random hexamers were used to reverse transcribe an amount of roughly 0.5 to 1 ug RNA. TCR beta CDR3 was amplified by immunoSEQ covering 54 Vbeta and 13 Jbeta. TCRdb analysed the immunoSEQ multiplex PCR reads with MiXCR anew, one entry per CDR3 protein. The repertoire consists of some 190,000 distinct CDR3 sequences, with 85% to 95% occurring once and the leading ten covering around 0.1%. Germline assignment: CDR1 SQVTM and CDR2 ANQGSEA. With 7 bases removed from V and 0 bases from J, the gap between germline ends came to 13 bases. The CDR3 loop spans 13 amino acids. Sequencing was done on a sample of CD4+ T cells from PBMCs. This receptor was identified in a human donor in good health. The rearrangement joins TRBV29-1 to TRBJ2-7, with D maybe TRBD2 (6 bases). CDR3 region: CSALGGDSYEQYV. In DNA form, the CDR3 reads TGCAGCGCCCTGGGCGGGGACTCCTACGAGCAGTACGTC.